This T cell receptor beta chain was obtained from a study of type 1 regulatory T cells (dated by TCRdb to about 2021). For context, the study as a whole: An in vitro protocol by which a Tr1-enriched, alloantigen-specific CD4 T cell product named T-allo10 was generated was characterized in the study. T-allo10 was being evaluated clinically in patients with hematological malignancies who were receiving allogeneic hematopoietic stem cell transplantation.

Instrument used: Illumina MiSeq. The public sequencing data were trimmed at Q25 with fastp and processed into clonotypes with MiXCR by TCRdb, which kept only in-frame beta chains. Each CDR3 protein appears once, grouped with its most common genes and DNA. In all, the sample holds some 20,000 distinct CDR3 sequences, and around 47% of those were seen once. Under 5% of the sample is in the top ten clones. On this clonotype itself: This receptor's antigen is unknown. No much larger clone is present one base from it, and per-base qualities are unavailable.

The sample comprised cultured T cells, either the whole culture or a sorted T cell fraction (not recorded which). The receptor's source is a human donor in good health.

CDR3 loop: CASSQGTRTNEKLFF. The DNA is as follows: TGCGCCAGCAGCCAAGGGACGCGGACTAATGAAAAACTGTTTTTT. The sequence joins TRBV4-1 to TRBJ1-4; the D gene identity is not certain. Measured from the cysteine to the phenylalanine, the CDR3 is 15 residues long. The read is trimmed to its CDR3 DNA, 45 bases read in frame from base 1. V was cut back by 1 base and J by 2 bases, leaving a gap of 8 bases between them. The germline V gene encodes CDR1 MGHRA and CDR2 YSYEKL.